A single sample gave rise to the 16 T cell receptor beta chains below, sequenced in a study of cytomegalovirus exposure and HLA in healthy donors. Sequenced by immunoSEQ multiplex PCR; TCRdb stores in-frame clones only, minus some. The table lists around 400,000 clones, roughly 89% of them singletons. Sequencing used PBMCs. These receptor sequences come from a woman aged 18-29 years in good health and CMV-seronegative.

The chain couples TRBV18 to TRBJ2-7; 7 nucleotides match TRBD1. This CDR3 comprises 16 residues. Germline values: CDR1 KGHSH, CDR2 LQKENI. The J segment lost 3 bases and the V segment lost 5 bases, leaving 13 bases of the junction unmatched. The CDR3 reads CASSVPQTGLGYEQYF. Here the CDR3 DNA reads TGTGCCAGCTCAGTACCACAGACAGGGTTAGGCTACGAGCAGTACTTC.

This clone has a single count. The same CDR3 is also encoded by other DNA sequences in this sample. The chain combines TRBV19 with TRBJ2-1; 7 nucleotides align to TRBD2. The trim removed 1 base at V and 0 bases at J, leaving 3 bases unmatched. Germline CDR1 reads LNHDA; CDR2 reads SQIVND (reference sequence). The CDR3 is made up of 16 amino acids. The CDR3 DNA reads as TGTGCCAGTAGTATAGTTCCGGGAGGCTCCTACAATGAGCAGTTCTTC. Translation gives CASSIVPGGSYNEQFF.

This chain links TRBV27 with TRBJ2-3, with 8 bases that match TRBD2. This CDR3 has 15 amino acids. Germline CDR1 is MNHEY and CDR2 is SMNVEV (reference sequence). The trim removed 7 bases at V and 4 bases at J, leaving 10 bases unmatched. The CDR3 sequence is CASNSGTRVSDTQYF. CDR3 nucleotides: TGTGCCAGCAACTCCGGGACTAGAGTTTCAGATACGCAGTATTTT.

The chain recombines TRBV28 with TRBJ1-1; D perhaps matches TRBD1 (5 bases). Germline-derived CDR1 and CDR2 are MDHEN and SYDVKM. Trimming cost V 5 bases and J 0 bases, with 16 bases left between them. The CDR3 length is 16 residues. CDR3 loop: CASSMTALGLNTEAFF. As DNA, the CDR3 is TGTGCCAGCAGTATGACAGCGTTAGGCCTGAACACTGAAGCTTTCTTT.

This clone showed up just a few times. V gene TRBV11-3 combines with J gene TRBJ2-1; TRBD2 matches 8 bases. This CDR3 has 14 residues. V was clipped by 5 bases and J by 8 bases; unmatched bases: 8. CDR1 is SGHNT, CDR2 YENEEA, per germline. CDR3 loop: CASSPGLASDEQFF. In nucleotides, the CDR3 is TGTGCCAGCAGCCCCGGACTAGCTAGCGATGAGCAGTTCTTC.

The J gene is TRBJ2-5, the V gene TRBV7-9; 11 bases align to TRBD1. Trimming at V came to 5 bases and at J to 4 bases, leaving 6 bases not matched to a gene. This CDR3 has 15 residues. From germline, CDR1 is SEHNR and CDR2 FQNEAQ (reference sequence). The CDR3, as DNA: TGTGCCAGCAGCCAAACCGGGACAGGGGGAGAGACCCAGTACTTC. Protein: CASSQTGTGGETQYF.

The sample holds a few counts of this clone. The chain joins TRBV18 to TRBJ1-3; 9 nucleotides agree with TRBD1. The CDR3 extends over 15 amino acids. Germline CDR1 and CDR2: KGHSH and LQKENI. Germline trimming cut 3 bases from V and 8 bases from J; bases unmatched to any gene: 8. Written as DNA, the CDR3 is TGTGCCAGCTCACCGCTGGACAGGGGTATTGACACCATATATTTT. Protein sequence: CASSPLDRGIDTIYF.

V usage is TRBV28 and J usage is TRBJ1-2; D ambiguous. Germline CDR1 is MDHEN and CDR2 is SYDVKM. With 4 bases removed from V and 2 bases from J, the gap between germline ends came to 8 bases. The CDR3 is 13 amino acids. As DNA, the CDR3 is TGTGCCAGCAGTTCCCCACAGAACTATGGCTACACCTTC. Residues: CASSSPQNYGYTF.

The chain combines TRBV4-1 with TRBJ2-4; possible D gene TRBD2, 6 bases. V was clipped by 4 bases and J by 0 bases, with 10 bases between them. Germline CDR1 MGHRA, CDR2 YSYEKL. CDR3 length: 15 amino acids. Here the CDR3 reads CASSPGLLAKNIQYF. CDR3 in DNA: TGCGCCAGCAGCCCGGGACTTCTAGCCAAAAACATTCAGTACTTC.

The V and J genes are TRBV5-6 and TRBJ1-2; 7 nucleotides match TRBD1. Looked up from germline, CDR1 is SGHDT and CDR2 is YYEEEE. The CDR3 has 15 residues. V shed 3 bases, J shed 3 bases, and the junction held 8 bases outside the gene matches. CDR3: CASSSRTGEDYGYTF. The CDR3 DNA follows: TGTGCCAGCAGCTCCCGGACAGGTGAAGACTATGGCTACACCTTC.

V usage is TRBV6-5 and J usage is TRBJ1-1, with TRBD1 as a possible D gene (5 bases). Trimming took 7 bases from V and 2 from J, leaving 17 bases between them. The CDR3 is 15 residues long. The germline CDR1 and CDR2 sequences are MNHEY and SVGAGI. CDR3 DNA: TGTGCCAGCAATGACGTCTGGGGCAGCAACACTGAAGCTTTCTTT. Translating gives CASNDVWGSNTEAFF.

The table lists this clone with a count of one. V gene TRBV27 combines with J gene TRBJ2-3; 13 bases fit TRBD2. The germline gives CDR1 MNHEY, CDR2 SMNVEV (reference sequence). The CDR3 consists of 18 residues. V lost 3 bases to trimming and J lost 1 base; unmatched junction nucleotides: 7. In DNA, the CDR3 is TGTGCCAGCAGTTTCCTGACTAGCGGGAGGCGCGGCACAGATACGCAGTATTTT. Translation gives CASSFLTSGRRGTDTQYF.

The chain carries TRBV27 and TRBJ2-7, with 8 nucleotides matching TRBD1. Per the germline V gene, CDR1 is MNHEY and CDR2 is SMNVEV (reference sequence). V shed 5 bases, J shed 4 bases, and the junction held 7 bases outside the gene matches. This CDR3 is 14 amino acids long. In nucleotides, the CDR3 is TGTGCCAGCAGTCACGGACAGGGAAAATACGAGCAGTACTTC. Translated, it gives CASSHGQGKYEQYF.

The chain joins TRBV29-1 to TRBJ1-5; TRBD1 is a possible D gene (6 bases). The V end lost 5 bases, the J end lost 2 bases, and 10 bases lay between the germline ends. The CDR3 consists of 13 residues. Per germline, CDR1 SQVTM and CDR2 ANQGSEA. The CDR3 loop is CSVRSGGNQPQHF. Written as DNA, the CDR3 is TGCAGCGTTCGATCAGGGGGCAATCAGCCCCAGCATTTT.

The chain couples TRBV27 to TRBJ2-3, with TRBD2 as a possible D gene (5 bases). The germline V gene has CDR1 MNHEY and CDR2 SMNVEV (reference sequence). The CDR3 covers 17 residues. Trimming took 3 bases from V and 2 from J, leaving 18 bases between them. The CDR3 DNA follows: TGTGCCAGCAGTTTCGGCCTAGCCCATTCCTCCACAGATACGCAGTATTTT. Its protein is CASSFGLAHSSTDTQYF.

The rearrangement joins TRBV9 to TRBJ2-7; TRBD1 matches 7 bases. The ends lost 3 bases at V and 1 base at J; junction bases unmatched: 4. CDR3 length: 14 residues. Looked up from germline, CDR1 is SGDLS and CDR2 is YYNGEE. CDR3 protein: CASSGGQISYEQYF. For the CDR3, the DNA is TGTGCCAGCAGCGGGGGACAGATTTCCTACGAGCAGTACTTC.